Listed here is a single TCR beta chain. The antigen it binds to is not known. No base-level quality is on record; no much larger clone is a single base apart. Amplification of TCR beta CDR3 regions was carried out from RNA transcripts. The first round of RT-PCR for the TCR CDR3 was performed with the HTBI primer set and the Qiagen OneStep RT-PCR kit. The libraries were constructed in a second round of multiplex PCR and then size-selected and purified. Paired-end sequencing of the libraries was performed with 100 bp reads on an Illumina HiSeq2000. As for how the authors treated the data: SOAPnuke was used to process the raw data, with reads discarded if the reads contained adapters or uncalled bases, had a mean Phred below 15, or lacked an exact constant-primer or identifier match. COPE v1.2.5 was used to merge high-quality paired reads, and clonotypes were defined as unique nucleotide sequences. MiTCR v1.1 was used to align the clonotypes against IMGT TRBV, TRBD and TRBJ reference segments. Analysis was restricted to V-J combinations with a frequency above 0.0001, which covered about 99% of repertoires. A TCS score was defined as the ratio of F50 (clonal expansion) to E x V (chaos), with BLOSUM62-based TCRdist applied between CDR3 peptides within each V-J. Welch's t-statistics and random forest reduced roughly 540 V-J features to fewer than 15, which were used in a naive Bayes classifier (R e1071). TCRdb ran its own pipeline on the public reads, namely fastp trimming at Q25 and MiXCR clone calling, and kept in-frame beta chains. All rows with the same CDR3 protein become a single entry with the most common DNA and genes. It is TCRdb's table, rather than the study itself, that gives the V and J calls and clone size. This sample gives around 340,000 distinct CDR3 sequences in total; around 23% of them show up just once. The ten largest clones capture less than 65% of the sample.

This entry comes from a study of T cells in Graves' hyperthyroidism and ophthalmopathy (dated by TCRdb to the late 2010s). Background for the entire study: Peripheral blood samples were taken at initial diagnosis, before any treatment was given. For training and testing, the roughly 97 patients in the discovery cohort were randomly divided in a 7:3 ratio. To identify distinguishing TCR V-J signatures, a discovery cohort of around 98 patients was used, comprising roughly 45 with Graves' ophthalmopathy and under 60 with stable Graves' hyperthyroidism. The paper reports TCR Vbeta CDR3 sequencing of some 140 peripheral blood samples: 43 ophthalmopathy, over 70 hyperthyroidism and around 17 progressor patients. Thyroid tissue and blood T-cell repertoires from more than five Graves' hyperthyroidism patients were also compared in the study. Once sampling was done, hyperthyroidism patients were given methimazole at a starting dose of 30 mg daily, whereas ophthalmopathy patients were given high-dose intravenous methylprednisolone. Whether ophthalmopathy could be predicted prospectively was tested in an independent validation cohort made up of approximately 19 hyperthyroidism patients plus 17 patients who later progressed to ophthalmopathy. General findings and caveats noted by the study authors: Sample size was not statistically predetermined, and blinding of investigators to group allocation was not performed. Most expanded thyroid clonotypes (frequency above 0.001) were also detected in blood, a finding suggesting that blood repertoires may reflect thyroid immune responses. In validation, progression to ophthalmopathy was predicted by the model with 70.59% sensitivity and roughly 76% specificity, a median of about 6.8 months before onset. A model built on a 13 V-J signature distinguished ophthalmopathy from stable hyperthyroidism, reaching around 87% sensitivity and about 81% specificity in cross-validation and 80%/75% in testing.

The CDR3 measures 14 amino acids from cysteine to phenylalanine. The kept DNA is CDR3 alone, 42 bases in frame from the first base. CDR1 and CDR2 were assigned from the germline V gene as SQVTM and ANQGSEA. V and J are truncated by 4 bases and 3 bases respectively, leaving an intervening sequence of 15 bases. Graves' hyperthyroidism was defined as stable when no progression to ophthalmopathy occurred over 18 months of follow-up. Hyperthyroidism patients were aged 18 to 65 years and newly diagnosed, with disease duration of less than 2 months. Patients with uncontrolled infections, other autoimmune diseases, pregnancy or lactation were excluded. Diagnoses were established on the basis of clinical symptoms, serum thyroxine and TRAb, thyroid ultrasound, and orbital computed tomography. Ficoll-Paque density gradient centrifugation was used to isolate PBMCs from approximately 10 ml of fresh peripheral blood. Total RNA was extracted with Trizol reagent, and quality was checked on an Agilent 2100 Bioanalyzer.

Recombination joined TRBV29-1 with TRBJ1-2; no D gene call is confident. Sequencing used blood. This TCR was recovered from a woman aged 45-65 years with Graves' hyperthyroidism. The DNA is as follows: TGCAGCGTTGGCTTAAGATCAGATCACTATGGCTACACCTTC. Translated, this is CSVGLRSDHYGYTF.